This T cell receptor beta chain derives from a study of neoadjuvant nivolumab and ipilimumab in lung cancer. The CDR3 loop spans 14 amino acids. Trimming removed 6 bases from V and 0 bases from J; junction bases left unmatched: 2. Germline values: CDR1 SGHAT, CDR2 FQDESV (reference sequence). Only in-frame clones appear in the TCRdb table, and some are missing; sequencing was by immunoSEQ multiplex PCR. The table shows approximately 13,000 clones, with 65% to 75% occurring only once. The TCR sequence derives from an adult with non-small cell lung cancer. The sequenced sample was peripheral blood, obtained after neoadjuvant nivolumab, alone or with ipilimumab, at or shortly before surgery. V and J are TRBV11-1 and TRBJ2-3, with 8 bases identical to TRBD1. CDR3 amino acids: CASRGQESTDTQYF. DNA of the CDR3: TGTGCCAGCAGGGGACAGGAGAGCACAGATACGCAGTATTTT.